The 32 T cell receptor beta chains in this list originate from one sample, sequenced in a study of blood T cell repertoires in COVID-19. Produced via immunoSEQ multiplex PCR; TCRdb's table is partial and in-frame only. The table includes about 290,000 clones, approximately 86% detected once. The sample comprised peripheral blood. All receptors derive from a woman in her fifties or sixties with active or convalescent COVID-19.

The sample holds a few counts of this clone. This chain uses TRBV19 with TRBJ2-1, with D maybe TRBD2 (6 bases). This CDR3 has 15 residues. The V gene's germline CDR1 is LNHDA and CDR2 SQIVND (reference sequence). V was clipped by 4 bases and J by 2 bases, with 12 bases between them. CDR3 coding DNA: TGTGCCAGTAGTAGAGGCGGGATCACCTACAATGAGCAGTTCTTC. It translates to CASSRGGITYNEQFF.

V usage is TRBV19 and J usage is TRBJ2-5, with 7 positions matching TRBD2. The CDR3 is 13 amino acids. Trimming removed 5 bases from V and 2 bases from J; junction bases left unmatched: 2. The V gene's germline CDR1 is LNHDA and CDR2 SQIVND (reference sequence). The CDR3 loop is CASSRREQETQYF. In nucleotides, the CDR3 is TGTGCCAGTAGTCGGCGGGAGCAAGAGACCCAGTACTTC.

The sample holds one count of this clone. Here the CDR3 reads CASSVLDTQYF. DNA for the CDR3: TGCGCCAGCAGCGTCCTAGATACGCAGTATTTT. V gene TRBV5-1 combines with J gene TRBJ2-3, with unresolved D. The V gene lost 4 bases and the J gene lost 5 bases, with 5 bases spanning the gap. The CDR3 contains 11 residues. Germline V gives CDR1 SGHRS, CDR2 YFSETQ.

This chain joins TRBV5-1 and TRBJ1-2, with TRBD1 matching over 11 bases. Germline V gene data show CDR1 as SGHRS and CDR2 as YFSETQ. V shed 0 bases, J shed 5 bases, and the junction held 6 bases outside the gene matches. This CDR3 region has 16 residues. Here the CDR3 DNA reads TGCGCCAGCAGCTTGGGGACAGGGGGCTCGAAGTATGGCTACACCTTC. Protein: CASSLGTGGSKYGYTF.

The chain is built from TRBV7-9 and TRBJ2-3; D is ambiguous. The germline V gene has CDR1 SEHNR and CDR2 FQNEAQ (reference sequence). The CDR3 consists of 12 residues. Deletions cut 3 bases from V and 2 bases from J, with 3 bases between. The CDR3 loop is CASSFHTDTQYF. In nucleotides, the CDR3 is TGTGCCAGCAGCTTTCACACAGATACGCAGTATTTT.

The chain links TRBV9 to TRBJ1-6; TRBD1 aligns across 7 bases. Trimming at V came to 0 bases and at J to 7 bases, leaving 7 bases not matched to a gene. The CDR3 extends over 16 amino acids. Germline V gene data show CDR1 as SGDLS and CDR2 as YYNGEE. The CDR3 sequence: CASSVDAGTENSPLHF. The DNA for the CDR3 is TGTGCCAGCAGCGTAGACGCCGGGACAGAGAATTCACCCCTCCACTTT.

This clone has only a few counts. The rearrangement joins TRBV5-4 to TRBJ2-4, with 10 nucleotides matching TRBD1. This CDR3 has 15 amino acids. Germline V lookup: CDR1 SGHNT, CDR2 YYREEE (reference sequence). J was trimmed by 7 bases and V by 0 bases; bases with no gene match: 4. The CDR3 DNA reads as TGTGCCAGCAGCTTGGGTTTGGACAGGGGGAACATTCAGTACTTC. This codes for CASSLGLDRGNIQYF.

The V and J genes are TRBV3-1 (or the pseudogene TRBV3-2) and TRBJ2-3; D remains unclear. The V gene lost 0 bases and the J gene lost 2 bases, with 12 bases spanning the gap. The germline CDR1 and CDR2 sequences are LGHDT and YNNKEL (reference sequence). The CDR3 totals 16 residues. The CDR3 loop is CASSQDLPTLTDTQYF. DNA of the CDR3: TGTGCCAGCAGCCAAGATTTGCCCACTCTCACAGATACGCAGTATTTT.

The V call is TRBV27, the J call TRBJ1-1, with D tentatively TRBD1 (5 bases). Germline-derived CDR1 and CDR2 are MNHEY and SMNVEV (reference sequence). The V end was cut by 2 bases, the J end by 5 bases, with 15 bases between. This CDR3 spans 15 amino acids. The CDR3 DNA follows: TGTGCCAGCAGTTTAGTTTTGGCAGGGATGACTGAAGCTTTCTTT. It codes for CASSLVLAGMTEAFF.

The chain joins TRBV5-1 to TRBJ2-3, with D maybe TRBD2 (6 bases). CDR3 length: 14 residues. V lost 2 bases, J lost 5 bases, and 12 bases lay in between. Looked up from germline, CDR1 is SGHRS and CDR2 is YFSETQ. The CDR3 sequence: CASSFETRQDTQYF. CDR3 in DNA: TGCGCCAGCAGCTTCGAGACTAGACAAGATACGCAGTATTTT.

The CDR3 protein is CASSQSRFQNTEAFF. In DNA, the CDR3 is TGTGCCAGCAGCCAATCGAGGTTTCAAAACACTGAAGCTTTCTTT. The V gene is TRBV16, the J gene TRBJ1-1; no firm D call. The CDR3 extends over 15 amino acids. V lost 0 bases and J lost 2, with 10 bases in between. The germline V gene has CDR1 KGHSY and CDR2 FQNENV.

This clone was observed a few times. The V call is TRBV6-5, the J call TRBJ2-7; D perhaps matches TRBD1 (5 bases). V was pared by 6 bases and J by 5 bases, with 14 bases between. CDR1 and CDR2 (germline): MNHEY, SVGAGI. This CDR3 has 13 amino acids. CDR3 sequence: CASSVGQRNEQYF. CDR3 coding DNA: TGTGCCAGCAGCGTGGGGCAGCGTAACGAGCAGTACTTC.

The V gene is TRBV27, the J gene TRBJ2-7; 9 nucleotides agree with TRBD1. J lost 3 bases, V lost 4 bases, and 7 bases had no gene match. This CDR3 is built from 15 residues. Germline V gives CDR1 MNHEY, CDR2 SMNVEV (reference sequence). The CDR3 coding sequence is TGTGCCAGCAGTTCTCCGGGACAGGGAGTCTACGAGCAGTACTTC. This codes for CASSSPGQGVYEQYF.

This clone was counted once. The V and J genes are TRBV7-9 and TRBJ2-7; 11 bases are shared with TRBD2. With 5 bases clipped from V and 8 bases from J, the junction kept 8 bases outside the gene matches. There are 14 residues in the CDR3. From germline, CDR1 is SEHNR and CDR2 FQNEAQ (reference sequence). CDR3 sequence reads: CASSETSGSKQQYF. The CDR3, as DNA: TGTGCCAGCAGCGAAACTAGCGGGAGTAAACAGCAGTACTTC.

The genes are TRBV21-1 and TRBJ1-5. TRBV21-1 represents a pseudogene. The CDR3 is made up of 16 amino acids. In DNA, the CDR3 is TGTGCCAGCAGCAACCTTTTAGAAGATAGCAATCAGCCCCAGCATTTT. It yields the protein CASSNLLEDSNQPQHF.

This clone came up once. The genes are TRBV5-1 and TRBJ1-1; 11 positions match TRBD1. The CDR3 is 14 amino acids. V gave up 0 bases and J gave up 5 bases; unmatched junction bases: 0. Looked up from germline, CDR1 is SGHRS and CDR2 is YFSETQ. The CDR3 nucleotides read TGCGCCAGCAGCTTGGGGGACAGGGGGACTGAAGCTTTCTTT. It specifies CASSLGDRGTEAFF.

The rearrangement uses TRBV5-4 and TRBJ2-3, with 7 nucleotides matching TRBD1. Germline assignment: CDR1 SGHNT and CDR2 YYREEE (reference sequence). This CDR3 has 15 amino acids. The V segment lost 0 bases and the J segment 7 bases; nucleotides outside the gene matches: 8. The CDR3: CASSLEGARRNTQYF. DNA for the CDR3: TGTGCCAGCAGCTTGGAGGGGGCGCGACGGAATACGCAGTATTTT.

The rearrangement uses TRBV3-1 (or the pseudogene TRBV3-2) and TRBJ1-1; D gene ambiguous. The germline V and J ends were trimmed by 0 bases and 3 bases, with 11 bases remaining between them. Looked up from germline, CDR1 is LGHDT and CDR2 is YNNKEL (reference sequence). The CDR3 runs to 15 residues. The CDR3 reads CASSQDHASHTEAFF. CDR3 in DNA: TGTGCCAGCAGCCAAGATCATGCCAGTCACACTGAAGCTTTCTTT.

This rearrangement joins TRBV25-1 to TRBJ2-7, with 8 bases identical to TRBD1. This CDR3 comprises 17 residues. V shed 4 bases, J shed 0 bases, and the junction held 11 bases outside the gene matches. Germline CDR1 MGHDK, CDR2 SYGVNS. As DNA, the CDR3 is TGTGCCAGCAGTGGACGGTTCAGGGGGCGAGCCTCCTACGAGCAGTACTTC. It encodes CASSGRFRGRASYEQYF.

The rearrangement links TRBV11-2 to TRBJ2-1; 8 bases match TRBD2. The V gene's germline CDR1 is SGHAT and CDR2 FQNNGV. The CDR3 loop spans 13 amino acids. V lost 2 bases, J lost 15 bases, and 9 bases stayed unmatched. CDR3 nucleotides: TGTGCCAGCAGCTTAATACCGGGACTAGAACTGTTCTTC. Its translation is CASSLIPGLELFF.

As regards this clone: One end of the junction varies from germline; a read error may be responsible. V and J are TRBV6-5 and TRBJ1-5; TRBD1 matches 9 bases. The CDR3 loop spans 14 amino acids. Germline CDR1 is MNHEY and CDR2 is SVGAGI. CDR3 protein: CASTPDRGKQPQHF. For the CDR3, the DNA is TGTGCCAGCACCCCGGACAGGGGCAAACAGCCCCAGCATTTT.

The chain has TRBV27 and TRBJ2-7; 8 positions match TRBD1. From germline, CDR1 is MNHEY and CDR2 SMNVEV (reference sequence). Trimming at V came to 4 bases and at J to 4 bases, leaving 6 bases not matched to a gene. The CDR3 is made up of 14 amino acids. CDR3 protein: CASSYGTGGYEQYF. CDR3 coding DNA: TGTGCCAGCAGTTACGGGACAGGAGGTTACGAGCAGTACTTC.

The J gene is TRBJ1-6, the V gene TRBV5-5; D gene ambiguous. The CDR3 loop spans 16 amino acids. Germline assignment: CDR1 SGHKS and CDR2 YYEKEE (reference sequence). V was clipped by 3 bases and J by 7 bases, with 17 bases between them. The CDR3 reads CASSSDPHGRNSPLHF. The CDR3 DNA reads as TGTGCCAGCAGCTCGGACCCACACGGGAGGAATTCACCCCTCCACTTT.

In its sample, this clone was seen once. The V call is TRBV7-3, the J call TRBJ1-1; 8 bases are shared with TRBD1. V lost 6 bases and J lost 3; bases outside the gene matches: 9. This CDR3 is built from 15 residues. Germline loops: CDR1 SGHTA, CDR2 FQGTGA. The CDR3, as DNA: TGTGCCAGCAGTCCCGGGACAGGTATGGACACTGAAGCTTTCTTT. It specifies CASSPGTGMDTEAFF.

The rearrangement uses TRBV5-3 and TRBJ2-7; D is possibly TRBD1 (6 bases). TRBV5-3 is an ORF, with its function uncertain. The V gene lost 3 bases and the J gene lost 0 bases, with 10 bases spanning the gap. There are 14 residues in the CDR3. Here the CDR3 DNA reads TGTGCCAGAAGCTCAAGGGGGAGCTCCTACGAGCAGTACTTC. Translation: CARSSRGSSYEQYF.

J is TRBJ1-1 and V is TRBV2, with D perhaps matching TRBD1 (6 bases). Trimming left V 4 bases short and J 4 bases short, with 13 bases between. Germline CDR1 reads SNHLY; CDR2 reads FYNNEI. The CDR3 totals 14 residues. The CDR3 DNA reads TGTGCCAGCAGTGTTCCAGGGGTGGGCACTGAAGCTTTCTTT. This codes for CASSVPGVGTEAFF.

The gene calls are TRBV5-5 and TRBJ2-7; 7 bases agree with TRBD2. The CDR3 is made up of 15 amino acids. Germline V gene lookup returns CDR1 SGHKS and CDR2 YYEKEE (reference sequence). The V gene end was trimmed by 0 bases and the J gene end by 3 bases; junction bases not matched to a gene: 6. CDR3 sequence reads: CASSLGAGRFYEQYF. The CDR3 DNA reads TGTGCCAGCAGCTTGGGGGCCGGGAGGTTCTACGAGCAGTACTTC.

The chain employs TRBV2 and TRBJ2-1; D gene ambiguous. Germline CDR1 is SNHLY and CDR2 is FYNNEI. V was cut by 1 base and J by 5 bases, with 3 bases left in between. The CDR3 contains 12 residues. Here the CDR3 reads CASSEGHNEQFF. Written as DNA, the CDR3 is TGTGCCAGCAGTGAAGGGCACAATGAGCAGTTCTTC.

The chain recombines TRBV5-1 with TRBJ1-5; possible D gene TRBD1, 5 bases. V dropped 4 bases and J dropped 6 bases, with 17 bases sitting between them. This CDR3 has 15 residues. Germline CDR1 is SGHRS and CDR2 is YFSETQ. The CDR3 DNA is TGCGCCAGCAGCCCGGAGCCAGGGTCTACTCAGCCCCAGCATTTT. It translates to CASSPEPGSTQPQHF. The entire variable domain, with the rest obtained from reference TRBV5-1 and TRBJ1-5, is as follows: KAGVTQTPRYLIKTRGQQVTLSCSPISGHRSVSWYQQTPGQGLQFLFEYFSETQRNKGNFPGRFSGRQFSNSRSEMNVSTLELGDSALYLCASSPEPGSTQPQHFGDGTRLSIL.

The gene calls are TRBV7-2 and TRBJ2-1, with D tentatively TRBD1 (5 bases). There are 17 residues in the CDR3. V was clipped by 6 bases and J by 9 bases, with 27 bases between them. The germline CDR1 and CDR2 sequences are SGHTA and FQGNSA. CDR3 sequence: CASRKSTVGWNQGEQFF. CDR3 coding DNA: TGTGCCAGCAGGAAATCCACAGTAGGTTGGAACCAGGGTGAGCAGTTCTTC.

The chain links TRBV10-3 to TRBJ2-1; 11 positions agree with TRBD1. The CDR3 is 15 amino acids. Germline CDR1 and CDR2: ENHRY and SYGVKD. The J segment lost 9 bases and the V segment lost 10 bases, leaving 14 bases of the junction unmatched. CDR3 DNA: TGTGCCACCAATGTGGACAGGGGGCGCCCAGGTGAGCAGTTCTTC. This encodes CATNVDRGRPGEQFF.

V and J are TRBV29-1 and TRBJ2-7; the match to TRBD2 covers 13 bases. This CDR3 is built from 16 residues. Trimming cost V 1 base and J 0 bases; bases outside gene matches: 3. Germline V gives CDR1 SQVTM, CDR2 ANQGSEA. This CDR3 is CSVEGLAGGLSYEQYF. The CDR3 coding sequence is TGCAGCGTTGAAGGACTAGCGGGAGGCCTCTCCTACGAGCAGTACTTC.